This passage covers 3 T cell receptor beta chains from one sample sequenced in a study of cytomegalovirus exposure and HLA in healthy donors. The table came from immunoSEQ multiplex PCR; TCRdb's copy has only in-frame clones and leaves some out. The sample has some 140,000 clones; about 86% are singletons. Sequenced: PBMCs. The receptors derive from a man younger than 35 in good health and CMV-seronegative.

V is TRBV5-6 and J is TRBJ2-7; TRBD2 is a possible D gene (5 bases). Looked up from germline, CDR1 is SGHDT and CDR2 is YYEEEE. The CDR3 is made up of 12 amino acids. V was clipped by 1 base and J by 7 bases, with 9 bases between them. The CDR3 DNA is TGTGCCAGCAGCTTGCGTCGGGGAGAGCAGTACTTC. As protein: CASSLRRGEQYF.

The genes are TRBV19 and TRBJ2-2; D not resolved. This CDR3 has 14 amino acids. V gave up 7 bases and J gave up 3 bases, with 12 bases separating them. Germline lookup yields CDR1 LNHDA and CDR2 SQIVND (reference sequence). The CDR3 coding sequence is TGTGCCAGTACCGCACAGACCCACACCGGGGAGCTGTTTTTT. Translating it yields CASTAQTHTGELFF.

This clone was seen a single time. As DNA, the CDR3 is TGCGCTCATAGCTCGCGGCCCGGCGGAAACACCATATATTTT. It translates to CAHSSRPGGNTIYF. This chain links TRBV10-1 with TRBJ1-3; D is undetermined. CDR3 size: 14 residues. Germline CDR1 is WNHNN and CDR2 is SYGVQD (reference sequence).